Each of the 24 T cell receptor beta chains below was sequenced from the same sample in a study of prognosis after radiotherapy for stage I lung cancer. CDR3 of TCR beta was amplified from genomic DNA via a two-round multiplex PCR. Used in first-round PCR were primers specific to each TRBV and TRBJ gene. TCRdb called the multiplex PCR reads again in MiXCR, with one record for every CDR3 protein. The table lists 20,000 to 25,000 distinct CDR3 sequences, approximately 43% of them singletons, with approximately 34% in the top ten. Here the sequenced sample was PBMCs, taken before or after stereotactic body radiation therapy (not recorded which). These receptors all come from a donor aged 50 or older with non-small cell lung cancer.

This clonotype was found many times. The gene calls are TRBV7-8 and TRBJ1-6; D is perhaps TRBD1 (6 bases). Trimming cost V 5 bases and J 4 bases, with 15 bases left between them. In germline, CDR1 is SGHVS, CDR2 FQNEAQ. CDR3 length: 16 amino acids. CDR3 residues: CASSHAGDTYNSPLHF. CDR3 DNA sequence: TGTGCCAGCAGCCATGCCGGGGACACTTATAATTCACCCCTCCACTTT.

A remark on this clonotype: A read error may account for a junction end that differs from germline. This chain links TRBV7-3 with TRBJ2-2, with D possibly being TRBD2 (6 bases). Per germline, CDR1 SGHTA and CDR2 FQGTGA. This CDR3 is 17 amino acids long. DNA of the CDR3: TGTGCCAGCAGCTTATCTTCGACTTCATCCGGGAGAGGGGAGATGTTTTTT. Protein: CASSLSSTSSGRGEMFF.

Remarks on this clonotype: One end of the junction fails to match germline, which may point to a read error. V gene TRBV9 combines with J gene TRBJ2-1; D is uncertain. This CDR3 has 13 residues. Per the germline V gene, CDR1 is SGDLS and CDR2 is YYNGEE. This chain's CDR3 is CASSVDVRNDQFF. The CDR3 bases are TGTGCCAGCAGCGTAGACGTCCGCAATGATCAGTTCTTC.

This clonotype showed up just a few times. It differs at one base from a far larger clone, so likely a read error. This chain joins TRBV6-5 and TRBJ1-2, with 7 bases identical to TRBD1. J lost 8 bases, V lost 4 bases, and 7 bases had no gene match. The CDR3 runs to 13 residues. Germline CDR1 is MNHEY and CDR2 is SVGAGI. CDR3 sequence reads: CASSLSGTEGYTF. DNA for the CDR3: TGTGCCAGCAGTTTATCAGGGACAGAGGGCTACACCTTC.

The chain is built from TRBV11-2 and TRBJ2-1; 9 bases map to TRBD2. CDR3 length: 15 amino acids. V was clipped by 5 bases and J by 9 bases; unmatched bases: 11. CDR1 is SGHAT, CDR2 FQNNGV, per germline. The CDR3 region has the DNA TGTGCCAGCAGCCCCTCGGGTAGCGGGAGTCGTGAGCAGTTCTTC. This gives the protein CASSPSGSGSREQFF.

This clonotype appeared many times. The V call is TRBV5-1, the J call TRBJ1-4; 7 bases map to TRBD1. In germline, CDR1 is SGHRS, CDR2 YFSETQ. This CDR3 has 16 amino acids. The V segment lost 4 bases and the J segment 8 bases; nucleotides outside the gene matches: 14. CDR3 DNA sequence: TGCGCCAGCAGCGTTCGACCCCAGGACAGGAGGGAAAAACTGTTTTTT. Translation: CASSVRPQDRREKLFF.

The gene calls are TRBV12-3 or TRBV12-4 and TRBJ2-1; D not resolved. With 6 bases removed from V and 5 bases from J, the gap between germline ends came to 8 bases. The CDR3 contains 12 residues. The CDR3 DNA reads as TGTGCCAGCAGGCTAAGGAACAATGAGCAGTTCTTC. Translated, it gives CASRLRNNEQFF.

Concerning this clonotype: This may be a read error: a much more frequent sequence differs by one nucleotide. The chain uses TRBV6-1 and TRBJ1-4; 7 nucleotides line up with TRBD1. CDR3 length equals 14 residues. Germline-derived CDR1 and CDR2 are MNHNS and SASEGT. The CDR3 loop reads CASSGDSESEKPFF. The CDR3 DNA is TGTGCCAGCAGTGGGGACAGTGAAAGTGAAAAACCGTTTTTT.

A word on this clonotype: This may be a read error: a much more frequent sequence differs by one nucleotide. The rearrangement links TRBV24-1 to TRBJ2-6; weak D call: TRBD1 (5 bases). Germline CDR1 reads KGHDR; CDR2 reads SFDVKD. The CDR3 spans 16 residues. V dropped 3 bases and J dropped 3 bases, with 11 bases sitting between them. As DNA, the CDR3 is TGTGCCACCAGTGATCGCAGGGCCTTTGGGGCCAACGTCCTGACTTTC. Its translation: CATSDRRAFGANVLTF.

V usage is TRBV11-3 and J usage is TRBJ2-2; tentative D call: TRBD1 (6 bases). The germline V and J ends were trimmed by 6 bases and 6 bases, with 17 bases remaining between them. Per the germline V gene, CDR1 is SGHNT and CDR2 is YENEEA. The CDR3 runs to 15 residues. The CDR3 bases are TGTGCCAGCAGGGGGCGGACAGTTGAACCCGGGGAGCTGTTTTTT. Translating it yields CASRGRTVEPGELFF.

In this sample, this clonotype turned up many times. This rearrangement joins TRBV2 to TRBJ2-7; possible D gene TRBD1, 6 bases. Trimming took 6 bases from V and 0 from J, leaving 12 bases between them. Germline V gene data show CDR1 as SNHLY and CDR2 as FYNNEI. The CDR3 is 14 residues long. The CDR3 reads CASRRTDASYEQYF. The CDR3, as DNA: TGTGCCAGCAGACGGACAGATGCCTCCTACGAGCAGTACTTC.

This sequence joins TRBV5-1 and TRBJ1-1; D not certain. Trimming removed 3 bases from V and 4 bases from J, with 13 bases in between. The germline CDR1 and CDR2 sequences are SGHRS and YFSETQ. The CDR3 has 14 amino acids. In nucleotides, the CDR3 is TGCGCCAGCAGCTACCTCCGGTCGTCCACTGAAGCTTTCTTT. Protein sequence: CASSYLRSSTEAFF.

This chain joins TRBV11-2 and TRBJ2-2, with D tentatively TRBD1 or TRBD2 (6 bases each). The CDR3 is 14 amino acids. Germline CDR1 SGHAT, CDR2 FQNNGV. V lost 5 bases and J lost 5, with 12 bases in between. CDR3 sequence: CASSPRGATGELFF. CDR3 nucleotide sequence: TGTGCCAGCAGCCCAAGGGGGGCGACCGGGGAGCTGTTTTTT. The variable domain in full, completed from reference TRBV11-2 and TRBJ2-2, reads EAGVAQSPRYKIIEKRQSVAFWCNPISGHATLYWYQQILGQGPKLLIQFQNNGVVDDSQLPKDRFSAERLKGVDSTLKIQPAKLEDSAVYLCASSPRGATGELFFGEGSRLTVL.

CDR3 coding DNA: TGTGCCAGCAGCTCGTACACGGAGGGGGTTCACACCGGGGAGCTGTTTTTT. It translates to CASSSYTEGVHTGELFF. This chain connects TRBV7-2 to TRBJ2-2; D tentatively fits TRBD1 or TRBD2 (6 bases each). The CDR3 sequence is 17 residues long. CDR1 and CDR2 from the germline V gene are SGHTA and FQGNSA. With 4 bases removed from V and 3 bases from J, the gap between germline ends came to 18 bases.

This clonotype was seen ten or more times. This chain connects TRBV5-6 to TRBJ2-5; tentatively, D is TRBD2 (6 bases). V shed 0 bases and J shed 5 bases, with 17 bases lying between them. The CDR3 consists of 16 residues. Germline CDR1 SGHDT, CDR2 YYEEEE. The CDR3 region is CASSLDAGPSPETQYF. For the CDR3, the DNA is TGTGCCAGCAGCTTGGATGCGGGACCTTCCCCCGAGACCCAGTACTTC.

In its sample, this clonotype is medium-sized (0.01 to 0.1%). The gene calls are TRBV6-1 and TRBJ2-7; D not certain. The CDR3 is made up of 12 amino acids. Germline V gives CDR1 MNHNS, CDR2 SASEGT. V shed 7 bases and J shed 0 bases, with 7 bases lying between them. The CDR3 bases are TGTGCCAGCAATGGCAACTCCTACGAGCAGTACTTC. Protein sequence: CASNGNSYEQYF.

J is TRBJ2-2 and V is TRBV11-3; D assignment may be TRBD1 or TRBD2 (5 bases each). V was trimmed by 5 bases and J by 12 bases, leaving 16 bases between them. Germline V gene sequence: CDR1 SGHNT, CDR2 YENEEA. The CDR3 runs 13 residues. CDR3 in amino acids: CASSQSGREQLFF. As DNA, the CDR3 is TGTGCCAGCAGCCAGTCGGGCAGGGAGCAGCTGTTTTTT.

The sample holds many counts of this clonotype. The chain uses TRBV3-1 and TRBJ2-5; 11 bases line up with TRBD2. Unmatched junction bases numbered 4, after V lost 4 bases and J lost 6 bases. Germline V gene data show CDR1 as LGHDT and CDR2 as YNNKEL (reference sequence). The CDR3 is 14 residues long. The CDR3 sequence: CASSPGLAVQTQYF. CDR3 DNA: TGTGCCAGCAGCCCGGGACTAGCGGTCCAGACCCAGTACTTC.

Here the CDR3 DNA reads TGTGTTAGCAACCTGGGGGTAGCGCGCTTGACAGATACGCAGTATTTT. Encoded protein: CVSNLGVARLTDTQYF. The chain is built from TRBV6-1 and TRBJ2-3; TRBD1 or TRBD2 may be the D gene (5 bases each). Germline CDR1 and CDR2: MNHNS and SASEGT. The CDR3 spans 16 residues.

Worth noting for this clonotype: A junction boundary mismatches the germline segment, possibly from a read error. This chain joins TRBV5-1 and TRBJ2-3; 7 nucleotides align to TRBD2. Germline lookup yields CDR1 SGHRS and CDR2 YFSETQ. The CDR3 has 15 residues. CDR3 DNA: TGCGCCAGCAGCTTGGCTAGCGGTAGCCCAGATACGCATTATTTT. This translates into CASSLASGSPDTHYF.

This clonotype was found many times. The chain is built from TRBV28 and TRBJ2-7; tentative D call: TRBD1 (6 bases). Germline loops: CDR1 MDHEN, CDR2 SYDVKM. This CDR3 has 12 amino acids. With 3 bases removed from V and 5 bases from J, the gap between germline ends came to 8 bases. DNA of the CDR3: TGTGCCAGCAGTTTCCCAGGGGACGAGCAGTACTTC. Translating gives CASSFPGDEQYF.

Comment on this clonotype: A read error may be the cause here, since a much bigger clone is one base away. The chain combines TRBV2 with TRBJ1-6; D ambiguous. The CDR3 is made up of 12 amino acids. The V and J ends lost 7 bases and 9 bases respectively, with 10 bases between them. Per germline, CDR1 SNHLY and CDR2 FYNNEI. The CDR3 sequence is CASTEGSSPLHF. The CDR3 DNA is TGTGCCAGCACGGAGGGTTCTTCACCCCTCCACTTT.

Notes on this clonotype: This could be a read error, since a much larger clone is one nucleotide away. This rearrangement joins TRBV2 to TRBJ1-1; D gene unclear. Trimming took off 8 bases at V and 0 bases at J, with 10 bases between the two ends. CDR3 length: 13 amino acids. Germline CDR1 SNHLY, CDR2 FYNNEI. The chain's CDR3 is CASPWVMNTEAFF. The CDR3 coding sequence is TGTGCCAGCCCCTGGGTGATGAACACTGAAGCTTTCTTT.

This clonotype was recorded many times. This rearrangement joins TRBV25-1 to TRBJ2-7; 10 positions match TRBD2. CDR1 is MGHDK and CDR2 is SYGVNS in the germline V gene. Trimming removed 3 bases from V and 4 bases from J; junction bases left unmatched: 9. This CDR3 is 16 amino acids long. This CDR3 is CASSDSSGRAFYEQYF. CDR3 nucleotides: TGTGCCAGCAGTGATTCCAGCGGGAGGGCCTTTTACGAGCAGTACTTC.